Below, one T cell receptor beta chain is given with its context. Its specificity is unknown. From germline, CDR1 is MNHEY and CDR2 SVGEGT. The CDR3 spans 15 residues. J gave up 7 bases and V 1 base, and 4 bases lay outside the gene matches. The data stem from a study of identical twins. Points from the study as a whole: Memory repertoires lacked the insertion deficit that abundant cord blood beta clonotypes showed.

One entry per CDR3 protein, called by TCRdb with MiXCR from the 5' RACE reads. Here the sample spans 450,000 or so distinct CDR3 sequences, roughly 24% being singletons. The sample also formed part of further work on T cells expressing NK-cell markers.

The chain uses TRBV6-2 or TRBV6-3 and TRBJ2-3; TRBD2 agrees at 11 bases. Material for sequencing was CD4+ T cells sorted from blood. This clonotype was sampled from a woman aged 18-29 years in good health. The CDR3 DNA reads as TGTGCCAGCAGTTACTTTAGCGGGAGGGGAAATACGCAGTATTTT. Translating it yields CASSYFSGRGNTQYF.